This TCR beta chain appears in the sequencing data of a study of T-cell reconstitution after alpha-beta-depleted transplantation in children. General study points: By one year post-transplant, T-cell counts and diversity largely arose from T cells that were newly produced. In patients about two months after transplant, alpha-beta T cells reportedly arose from several hundred expanded graft clones.

The TCRbeta library incorporated unique molecular identifiers. TCRdb ran MiXCR on the PCR reads and lists one entry per CDR3 protein. The table includes 750,000 to 950,000 distinct CDR3 sequences, about 15% detected once. The CDR3 is 22 residues long. Looked up from germline, CDR1 is SGHRS and CDR2 is YFSETQ. After removal of 4 bases from V and 2 bases from J, the junction contained 27 bases not matched to a gene. With respect to this clonotype: Its antigen is still unknown.

This TCR was sampled from a male patient aged 10-17 years who had a stem cell transplant for acute lymphoblastic leukemia, so the T cells may come from the graft donor. Sequencing was performed on PBMCs, mostly from graft donor cells, taken 360 days after TCRalphabeta/CD19-depleted stem cell transplant. This chain links TRBV5-1 with TRBJ2-7, with 10 bases fitting TRBD2. The CDR3 DNA reads TGCGCCAGCAGCCCGCGACAAATGCCACGGGGGTTGGCTAGCGGGAGTGCCTACGAGCAGTACTTC. This sequence encodes CASSPRQMPRGLASGSAYEQYF. Full variable domain (outside the CDR3, taken from reference TRBV5-1 and TRBJ2-7): KAGVTQTPRYLIKTRGQQVTLSCSPISGHRSVSWYQQTPGQGLQFLFEYFSETQRNKGNFPGRFSGRQFSNSRSEMNVSTLELGDSALYLCASSPRQMPRGLASGSAYEQYFGPGTRLTVT.